A selection of T cell receptor beta chains follows, all from one sample in a study of memory CD4+ T cells and cytomegalovirus serostatus. Clones were sequenced by immunoSEQ multiplex PCR, and TCRdb holds only the in-frame ones, with some missing. There are 61,000 or so clones in the sample; 60% to 85% occur only once, and approximately 0.54% lies in the top ten. The sample comprised memory CD4+ T cells from blood. The receptors were gathered from an adult in good health and CMV-seronegative. Some clones in this sample may be carry-over from other donors' samples. Each CDR3 is given with its conserved first and last residue. The D gene is left open where the match is weak. Only some rows state a clone size, as once, few, many or a class for expanded clones.

cdr3_aa: CASGLGPGNTIYF; cdr3_nt: TGTGCTAGTGGTTTGGGCCCTGGAAACACCATATATTTT; v_call: TRBV12-5; j_call: TRBJ1-3; clone_size: -; d_call: -
cdr3_aa: CASSTATGSGQPQHF; cdr3_nt: TGTGCCAGTAGTACCGCGACAGGGTCCGGGCAGCCCCAGCATTTT; v_call: TRBV19; j_call: TRBJ1-5; clone_size: -; d_call: TRBD1
cdr3_aa: CASGGAGKSSYNEQFF; cdr3_nt: TGTGCCAGCGGGGGAGCGGGCAAGAGCTCCTACAATGAGCAGTTCTTC; v_call: TRBV21-1; j_call: TRBJ2-1; clone_size: -; d_call: -
cdr3_aa: CASSLALGRTDLTF; cdr3_nt: TGCGCCAGCAGCTTGGCCTTGGGACGGACAGATCTCACCTTC; v_call: TRBV5-1; j_call: TRBJ1-2; clone_size: once; d_call: -
cdr3_aa: CAWSRQASGGYTF; cdr3_nt: TGTGCCTGGAGTAGACAGGCCTCGGGTGGCTACACCTTC; v_call: TRBV30; j_call: TRBJ1-2; clone_size: few; d_call: -
cdr3_aa: CASSDSRGGMTDTQYF; cdr3_nt: TGCGCCAGCAGTGATAGCAGGGGGGGGATGACAGATACGCAGTATTTT; v_call: TRBV10-1; j_call: TRBJ2-3; clone_size: -; d_call: -
cdr3_aa: CASSLREKLFF; cdr3_nt: TGTGCCAGCAGTTTACGGGAAAAACTGTTTTTT; v_call: TRBV28; j_call: TRBJ1-4; clone_size: -; d_call: -
cdr3_aa: CASTRGQAQETQYF; cdr3_nt: TGTGCCAGCACCCGAGGACAGGCCCAAGAGACCCAGTACTTC; v_call: TRBV6-1; j_call: TRBJ2-5; clone_size: -; d_call: TRBD1
cdr3_aa: CASSLEHPGGGSGNTIYF; cdr3_nt: TGTGCCAGCAGCTTAGAGCATCCGGGGGGCGGCTCTGGAAACACCATATATTTT; v_call: TRBV7-2; j_call: TRBJ1-3; clone_size: -; d_call: -
cdr3_aa: CASSIRGAGTGNTIYF; cdr3_nt: TGTGCCAGCAGCATCAGGGGGGCCGGGACTGGAAACACCATATATTTT; v_call: TRBV11-2; j_call: TRBJ1-3; clone_size: few; d_call: TRBD1
cdr3_aa: CASSQVLGQHGYTF; cdr3_nt: TGCGCCAGCAGCCAAGTCCTCGGACAGCATGGCTACACCTTC; v_call: TRBV4-1; j_call: TRBJ1-2; clone_size: -; d_call: -
cdr3_aa: CASRIDRNYGYTF; cdr3_nt: TGTGCCAGTAGGATCGACAGGAACTATGGCTACACCTTC; v_call: TRBV19; j_call: TRBJ1-2; clone_size: -; d_call: -
cdr3_aa: CASSLVITGYGYTF; cdr3_nt: TGTGCCAGCAGCTTGGTCATCACAGGATATGGCTACACCTTC; v_call: TRBV5-5; j_call: TRBJ1-2; clone_size: -; d_call: -
cdr3_aa: CASSLGANSGFTGELFF; cdr3_nt: TGCGCCAGCAGCTTGGGGGCCAACTCGGGCTTCACCGGGGAGCTGTTTTTT; v_call: TRBV5-1; j_call: TRBJ2-2; clone_size: -; d_call: -
cdr3_aa: CASSLRGDYNEQFF; cdr3_nt: TGTGCCAGCAGTTTAAGAGGGGACTACAATGAGCAGTTCTTC; v_call: TRBV6-6; j_call: TRBJ2-1; clone_size: -; d_call: -
cdr3_aa: CASSVGQAATSTDTQYF; cdr3_nt: TGTGCCAGCAGCGTAGGACAGGCAGCTACTAGCACAGATACGCAGTATTTT; v_call: TRBV9; j_call: TRBJ2-3; clone_size: -; d_call: -
cdr3_aa: CASSQDRGSPLHF; cdr3_nt: TGCGCCAGCAGCCAAGATCGGGGTTCACCCCTCCACTTT; v_call: TRBV4-3; j_call: TRBJ1-6; clone_size: -; d_call: -
cdr3_aa: CASSQDIETGKETQYF; cdr3_nt: TGCGCCAGCAGCCAAGATATTGAGACGGGAAAAGAGACCCAGTACTTC; v_call: TRBV4-3; j_call: TRBJ2-5; clone_size: -; d_call: -
cdr3_aa: CASRDRSDEQFF; cdr3_nt: TGTGCCAGCAGAGACAGAAGCGATGAGCAGTTCTTC; v_call: TRBV28; j_call: TRBJ2-1; clone_size: -; d_call: -
cdr3_aa: CASSYTGSTDTQYF; cdr3_nt: TGTGCCAGCAGCTATACAGGGAGCACAGATACGCAGTATTTT; v_call: TRBV14; j_call: TRBJ2-3; clone_size: -; d_call: -
cdr3_aa: CAWSVGGIPRDTQYF; cdr3_nt: TGTGCCTGGAGTGTAGGCGGGATCCCTAGAGATACGCAGTATTTT; v_call: TRBV30; j_call: TRBJ2-3; clone_size: -; d_call: -
cdr3_aa: CASSQDRGSGSGANVLTF; cdr3_nt: TGCGCCAGCAGCCAAGATCGAGGGTCCGGATCTGGGGCCAACGTCCTGACTTTC; v_call: TRBV4-1; j_call: TRBJ2-6; clone_size: -; d_call: -
cdr3_aa: CASSPGQGTDTQYF; cdr3_nt: TGTGCCAGCAGCCCGGGACAGGGGACAGATACGCAGTATTTT; v_call: TRBV7-9; j_call: TRBJ2-3; clone_size: -; d_call: TRBD1
cdr3_aa: CASSPRTGLGAFF; cdr3_nt: TGTGCCAGCAGCCCCAGGACAGGTTTGGGCGCTTTCTTT; v_call: TRBV13; j_call: TRBJ1-1; clone_size: -; d_call: TRBD1
cdr3_aa: CASSYSAGVTQETQYF; cdr3_nt: TGTGCCAGCAGTTACTCAGCAGGGGTGACCCAAGAGACCCAGTACTTC; v_call: TRBV6-5; j_call: TRBJ2-5; clone_size: -; d_call: -
cdr3_aa: CASSPIRRGRGAIYEQYF; cdr3_nt: TGTGCCAGCAGCCCGATACGGCGAGGCCGTGGTGCTATCTACGAGCAGTACTTC; v_call: TRBV11-2; j_call: TRBJ2-7; clone_size: -; d_call: -
cdr3_aa: CAWSQAPYEDTQYF; cdr3_nt: TGTGCCTGGAGTCAAGCGCCCTATGAAGATACGCAGTATTTT; v_call: TRBV30; j_call: TRBJ2-3; clone_size: -; d_call: -
cdr3_aa: CASSLEGGRQETQYF; cdr3_nt: TGTGCCAGCAGCTTGGAGGGCGGTAGACAAGAGACCCAGTACTTC; v_call: TRBV7-9; j_call: TRBJ2-5; clone_size: once; d_call: -
cdr3_aa: CASSQPGSTDTQYF; cdr3_nt: TGTGCCAGTAGTCAGCCTGGCTCTACAGATACGCAGTATTTT; v_call: TRBV19; j_call: TRBJ2-3; clone_size: once; d_call: -
cdr3_aa: CASSLTGEDTQYF; cdr3_nt: TGTGCCAGCAGCTTAACCGGCGAAGATACGCAGTATTTT; v_call: TRBV7-3; j_call: TRBJ2-3; clone_size: -; d_call: -
cdr3_aa: CASSLGTGYGETQYF; cdr3_nt: TGTGCCAGCAGCTTAGGGACAGGGTACGGAGAGACCCAGTACTTC; v_call: TRBV7-2; j_call: TRBJ2-5; clone_size: -; d_call: TRBD1
cdr3_aa: CASSPLGGEQFF; cdr3_nt: TGTGCCAGCAGCCCCCTGGGGGGTGAGCAGTTCTTC; v_call: TRBV7-9; j_call: TRBJ2-1; clone_size: -; d_call: -
cdr3_aa: CASSASGTGTPYEQYF; cdr3_nt: TGTGCCAGCAGTGCCTCAGGGACAGGTACGCCCTACGAGCAGTACTTC; v_call: TRBV25-1; j_call: TRBJ2-7; clone_size: once; d_call: TRBD1
cdr3_aa: CSVGRDYEQYF; cdr3_nt: TGCAGCGTTGGCAGGGACTACGAGCAGTACTTC; v_call: TRBV29-1; j_call: TRBJ2-7; clone_size: -; d_call: -
cdr3_aa: CASKAGISYNEQFF; cdr3_nt: TGTGCCAGCAAGGCGGGGATATCCTACAATGAGCAGTTCTTC; v_call: TRBV6-5; j_call: TRBJ2-1; clone_size: -; d_call: -
cdr3_aa: CASSPGQREAFF; cdr3_nt: TGTGCCAGCAGCCCGGGACAGCGCGAAGCTTTCTTT; v_call: TRBV5-5; j_call: TRBJ1-1; clone_size: -; d_call: TRBD1